Following are 14 T cell receptor beta chains from one sample sequenced in a study of sequential checkpoint blockade in melanoma. The sample's treatment: randomized to nivolumab then ipilimumab (arm A) or the reverse (arm B). Sequencing used immunoSEQ multiplex PCR; TCRdb keeps in-frame clones, though not all of them. Of around 40,000 clones listed, around 86% are singletons. Specimen: CD8+ T cells sorted from blood (inferred from file names), collected from a patient given nivolumab and ipilimumab in sequence. These receptors came from a human donor with melanoma.

This rearrangement joins TRBV5-4 to TRBJ1-2; the match to TRBD1 covers 7 bases. The V segment lost 2 bases and the J segment 5 bases; nucleotides outside the gene matches: 15. Germline CDR1 is SGHNT and CDR2 is YYREEE (reference sequence). The CDR3 is made up of 17 amino acids. The CDR3, as DNA: TGTGCCAGCAGCTTTTGGCCCCCCGGGTCAGGGGGATATGGCTACACCTTC. Encoded protein: CASSFWPPGSGGYGYTF.

This clone was seen once. V gene TRBV6-6 combines with J gene TRBJ2-3; 15 bases fit TRBD2. The CDR3 sequence is 15 residues long. The trim removed 5 bases at V and 5 bases at J, leaving 2 bases unmatched. CDR1 is MNHNY and CDR2 is SVGAGI in the germline V gene (reference sequence). DNA for the CDR3: TGTGCCAGCAGTGGACTAGCGGGAGGGATAGATACGCAGTATTTT. This sequence encodes CASSGLAGGIDTQYF.

V is TRBV9 and J is TRBJ2-1, with 11 bases aligning to TRBD2. Trimming cost V 7 bases and J 15 bases; bases outside gene matches: 12. CDR1 SGDLS and CDR2 YYNGEE come from the germline V gene. The CDR3 totals 13 residues. CDR3 protein: CASGTSGSTTPFF. The CDR3 DNA follows: TGTGCCAGCGGGACTAGCGGTTCAACGACCCCGTTCTTC.

The V call is TRBV4-1, the J call TRBJ2-3; TRBD2 matches at 11 bases. The CDR3 runs to 15 residues. The V segment lost 2 bases and the J segment 6 bases; nucleotides outside the gene matches: 4. Germline V gene data show CDR1 as MGHRA and CDR2 as YSYEKL. The CDR3 nucleotides read TGCGCCAGCAGCCAACTAGCGGGAGGCGGGGATACGCAGTATTTT. Its protein product is CASSQLAGGGDTQYF.

The genes are TRBV27 and TRBJ1-2; 7 positions agree with TRBD1. The V and J ends lost 3 bases and 4 bases, in that order; junction bases with no gene match: 5. From germline, CDR1 is MNHEY and CDR2 SMNVEV (reference sequence). The CDR3 totals 14 residues. The CDR3 loop reads CASSFRDRSYGYTF. The CDR3 DNA reads as TGTGCCAGCAGTTTTCGGGACAGATCCTATGGCTACACCTTC.

V gene TRBV15 combines with J gene TRBJ2-1; 7 positions agree with TRBD2. The germline V gene has CDR1 LNHNV and CDR2 YYDKDF (reference sequence). Trimming cost V 5 bases and J 8 bases; bases outside gene matches: 12. This CDR3 region has 15 residues. CDR3 sequence (DNA): TGTGCCACCAGCCCCCGTTGGGGGGGAGGCGATGAGCAGTTCTTC. This encodes CATSPRWGGGDEQFF.

The CDR3 is CGDRGSSGEQYF. The CDR3 nucleotides are TGTGGGGACAGGGGGTCTTCGGGCGAGCAGTACTTC. The V call is TRBV2, the J call TRBJ2-7; 11 bases agree with TRBD1. Germline CDR1 SNHLY, CDR2 FYNNEI. The CDR3 spans 12 residues.

The rearrangement links TRBV5-5 to TRBJ2-7, with 9 bases lining up with TRBD1. This CDR3 is 16 amino acids long. Per germline, CDR1 SGHKS and CDR2 YYEKEE (reference sequence). The CDR3 is CASSLEGGQGSYEQYV. The DNA of the CDR3 is TGTGCCAGCAGTTTGGAGGGGGGACAGGGCTCCTACGAGCAGTACGTC.

The V gene is TRBV4-2, the J gene TRBJ2-3; D ambiguous. V was trimmed by 1 base and J by 3 bases, leaving 14 bases between them. CDR1 is LGHNA and CDR2 is YNFKEQ in the germline V gene. The CDR3 runs 16 residues. The CDR3 spells CASSQGEVLRTDTQYF. In DNA form, the CDR3 reads TGTGCCAGCAGCCAAGGAGAGGTCCTTCGGACAGATACGCAGTATTTT.

CDR3 coding DNA: TGCGCCAGCAGCCAGATACAGGGGAACTATGGCTACACCTTC. Its translation is CASSQIQGNYGYTF. The rearrangement joins TRBV4-1 to TRBJ1-2; 7 bases match TRBD1. CDR3 length equals 14 residues. Trimming at V came to 3 bases and at J to 2 bases, leaving 3 bases not matched to a gene. Germline V lookup: CDR1 MGHRA, CDR2 YSYEKL.

This clone has more than one count but fewer than ten. The chain joins TRBV7-9 to TRBJ2-5; a weak D match, TRBD2 (6 bases). V lost 4 bases and J lost 4, with 13 bases in between. CDR1 is SEHNR and CDR2 is FQNEAQ in the germline V gene (reference sequence). The CDR3 has 14 amino acids. The CDR3 DNA reads TGTGCCAGCAGCTGGGCGGGGTCGGGAGAGACCCAGTACTTC. It encodes CASSWAGSGETQYF.

The J gene is TRBJ2-5, the V gene TRBV19, with D perhaps TRBD2 (6 bases). The CDR3 covers 15 residues. CDR1 is LNHDA, CDR2 SQIVND, per germline (reference sequence). Between the trimmed V and J ends, which lost 6 bases and 5 bases, there was a span of 19 bases. The CDR3 region is CASRRGTFVMETQYF. The CDR3 DNA follows: TGTGCCAGTAGGAGAGGGACTTTCGTTATGGAGACCCAGTACTTC.

V is TRBV7-4 and J is TRBJ1-3, with no clear D. The CDR3 loop spans 13 amino acids. Germline loops: CDR1 SGHVT, CDR2 SQSDAQ. V shed 5 bases and J shed 4 bases, with 9 bases lying between them. CDR3 DNA: TGTGCCAGCAGCCCCGACTTCGGAAACACCATATATTTT. This sequence encodes CASSPDFGNTIYF.

The chain combines TRBV28 with TRBJ2-7; TRBD1 aligns across 7 bases. The CDR3 has 16 amino acids. The germline V gene encodes CDR1 MDHEN and CDR2 SYDVKM. The V gene end was trimmed by 4 bases and the J gene end by 0 bases; junction bases not matched to a gene: 9. CDR3 sequence (DNA): TGTGCCAGCAGTTCCCTGACAGGGACCCTCTCCTACGAGCAGTACTTC. It specifies CASSSLTGTLSYEQYF.